The clone carrying this T cell receptor beta chain has ten or more counts. Its matching antigen is unknown. These data belong to a study of early T cells in non-severe SARS-CoV-2 infection. Study-level background: Sequencing used unsorted whole-blood bulk RNA, so chains lack pairing.

Study-wide points: VDJdb matching, biased toward anti-spike CD8 responses, missed private and CD4 specificities.

Attachment of unique molecular identifiers to individual cDNA molecules was performed. From the 5' RACE reads, TCRdb called clonotypes with MiXCR, one entry per CDR3 protein. This sample has tens of thousands of distinct CDR3 sequences, with less than 15% found just once. V shed 4 bases and J shed 6 bases, with 13 bases lying between them. The germline V gene encodes CDR1 SGHTA and CDR2 FQGTGA. The CDR3 is 13 residues long. This clonotype originated in an adult who was a healthcare worker with PCR-confirmed SARS-CoV-2 infection or an uninfected control (not recorded which). This sequence joins TRBV7-3 and TRBJ2-7; the D call may be TRBD1 or TRBD2 (7 bases each). Specimen: whole blood. Written as DNA, the CDR3 is TGTGCCAGCAGCTCCGACAGGGAGGGCGAGCAGTACTTC. Protein: CASSSDREGEQYF.